This is a list of T cell receptor beta chains from one sample in a study of breast tumors, draining lymph nodes, adjacent tissues. TCRdb ran MiXCR on the multiplex PCR reads and lists one entry per CDR3 protein. The sample lists 15,000 to 20,000 distinct CDR3 sequences, roughly 46% occurring once. The sequenced sample consisted of tumor-adjacent breast tissue. All receptors derive from a female donor with breast cancer. Some clones in this sample may be carry-over from other donors' samples. Each CDR3 is given with its conserved first and last residue. D genes are given only for firm matches. Only some rows state a clone size, as once, few, many or a class for expanded clones.

clone_size	d_call	j_call	v_call	cdr3_nt	cdr3_aa
many	-	TRBJ1-5	TRBV28	TGTGCCAGCAGTTTAAATCGGAGGGGTGGCAATCAGCCCCAGCATTTT	CASSLNRRGGNQPQHF
many	TRBD2	TRBJ2-7	TRBV11-3	TGTGCCAGCAGCTGGAATAGCGGGAGTGTCTACGAGCAGTACTTC	CASSWNSGSVYEQYF
medium-sized	TRBD1	TRBJ1-2	TRBV24-1	TGTGCCACCAGTGAGACAGGGAGCAACTATGGCTACACCTTC	CATSETGSNYGYTF
many	-	TRBJ2-1	TRBV19	TGTGCCAGTAGTACCCAGACTGGAGGCGTAGGCAATGAGCAGTTCTTC	CASSTQTGGVGNEQFF
-	-	TRBJ2-1	TRBV5-1	TGCGCCAGCAGCTTGGAGGACCTACCCTCCAATGAGCAGTTCTTC	CASSLEDLPSNEQFF
many	-	TRBJ2-3	TRBV7-9	TGTGCCAGCGCTGCCACCCGGGCTGGGGACAGCACAGATACGCAGTATTTT	CASAATRAGDSTDTQYF
-	-	TRBJ1-5	TRBV7-9	TGTGCCAGCAGCTCTCAGGGTAGCAATCAGCCCCAGCATTTT	CASSSQGSNQPQHF
many	-	TRBJ2-1	TRBV4-1	TGCGCCAGCAGCCAAGATTACCTCAATGAGCAGTTCTTC	CASSQDYLNEQFF
-	TRBD1	TRBJ2-7	TRBV24-1	TGTGCCGCCGGGGACAGCTCCTACGAGCAGTACTTC	CAAGDSSYEQYF
-	TRBD2	TRBJ2-1	TRBV15	TGTGCCACCAGCAGAGAGGGGGGGATCAACCATGAGCAGTTCTTC	CATSREGGINHEQFF
-	-	TRBJ2-1	TRBV10-2	TGCGCCAGCAGTGTGTACAATGAGCAGTTCTTC	CASSVYNEQFF
few	TRBD1	TRBJ2-7	TRBV5-4	TGTGCCAGCAGCCCGGGGACAGGACGCCTACAGTACTTC	CASSPGTGRLQYF
-	TRBD2	TRBJ2-1	TRBV11-2	TGTGCCAGCAGCCTCCCTGGACTAGCGTCCGCTGAGCAGTTCTTC	CASSLPGLASAEQFF
many	TRBD1	TRBJ1-1	TRBV5-4	TGTGCCAGCAGCCTCGACAGGGATGTTGAAGCTTTCTTT	CASSLDRDVEAFF
-	-	TRBJ2-1	TRBV6-6	TGTGCCAGCACTGTTAGGGTAGATTCCTACAATGAGCAGTTCTTC	CASTVRVDSYNEQFF
many	-	TRBJ1-4	TRBV28	TGTGCCAGCAGTCTCGAGGACGGTAAAGGAAAACTGTTTTTT	CASSLEDGKGKLFF
-	TRBD2	TRBJ2-1	TRBV20-1	TGCAGTGCTAGAGTCCCCAGGACTAGCGGGAACAATGAGCAGTTCTTC	CSARVPRTSGNNEQFF
many	-	TRBJ2-7	TRBV3-1	TGTGCCAGCAGCCAAGAATCCGGGCCAGCGAGCTCCTACGAGCAGTACTTC	CASSQESGPASSYEQYF
-	TRBD2	TRBJ2-3	TRBV29-1	TGCAGCGTTGGGGGACTAGCGGGAGGGGCGCCAGATACGCAGTATTTT	CSVGGLAGGAPDTQYF
many	-	TRBJ2-5	TRBV7-3	TGTGCCAGCAGCCTAGGACTCGACCAAGAGACCCAGTACTTC	CASSLGLDQETQYF
-	-	TRBJ2-5	TRBV4-1	TGCGCCAGCAGCCAACAGGCTAGCGCGTGGGAGACCCAGTACTTC	CASSQQASAWETQYF
medium-sized	-	TRBJ2-7	TRBV19	TGTGCCAGTAGCACGGACAGCGTATCCTACGAGCAGTACTTC	CASSTDSVSYEQYF
medium-sized	-	TRBJ1-2	TRBV20-1	TGCAGTGCTAGTGAGGACTATGGCTACACCTTC	CSASEDYGYTF
-	TRBD1	TRBJ1-6	TRBV2	TGTGCCAGCAGATTACGGGACAGTACTTCACCCCTCCACTTT	CASRLRDSTSPLHF
-	TRBD1	TRBJ1-2	TRBV2	TGTGCCACCCTACTAGAAAGGGACAGGGGTATCGATGGCTACACCTTC	CATLLERDRGIDGYTF
many	TRBD2	TRBJ2-3	TRBV18	TGTGCCAGCTCACCCGGCGGGGGGGCCGCAGATACGCAGTATTTT	CASSPGGGAADTQYF
many	TRBD2	TRBJ2-1	TRBV19	TGTGCCAGTAGCGCGAGTCTTCCGACTAGCTCCCTAAACAATGAGCAGTTCTTC	CASSASLPTSSLNNEQFF
-	-	TRBJ1-6	TRBV11-2	TGTGCCAGCAGCTTGTCGCAAAGGAATTCACCCCTCCACTTT	CASSLSQRNSPLHF
many	TRBD2	TRBJ2-3	TRBV20-1	TGCAGTGCTTGGGGACTAGCGGGAGTTGGAGATACGCAGTATTTT	CSAWGLAGVGDTQYF
-	-	TRBJ2-2	TRBV12-3/TRBV12-4	TGTGCCAGCAGTTTTGATACCGGGAAGCTGTTTTTT	CASSFDTGKLFF
-	-	TRBJ2-5	TRBV4-2	TGTGCCAGCAGCCAAGATCGGGGGGCCACCCAGTACTTC	CASSQDRGATQYF
-	-	TRBJ1-2	TRBV20-1	TGCAGTGCGAGGGGTGCCCACTATGGCTACACCTTC	CSARGAHYGYTF
-	-	TRBJ2-3	TRBV20-1	TGCAGTGCACCTAGGCAGGGTCAGCAGTATTTT	CSAPRQGQQYF
many	TRBD1	TRBJ1-1	TRBV6-5	TGTGCCAGCAGCGACACAGGGGGTAACCCGAAAGGAGCTTTCTTT	CASSDTGGNPKGAFF
many	TRBD1	TRBJ2-3	TRBV7-3	TGTGCCAGCAGTCCTCGACAGGGGCCCACAGATACGCAGTATTTT	CASSPRQGPTDTQYF
-	-	TRBJ2-1	TRBV20-1	TGCAGTGCTAGCGGGATCTACAATGAGCAGTTCTTC	CSASGIYNEQFF
-	-	TRBJ2-1	TRBV12-3/TRBV12-4	TGTGCCAGCAGAATGTTCGAGGGGTACAGTGAGCAGTTCTTC	CASRMFEGYSEQFF
medium-sized	-	TRBJ2-1	TRBV6-1	TGTGCCAGCAGTGAAAGAGAGGTACAGTATGAGCAGTTCTTC	CASSEREVQYEQFF
many	-	TRBJ2-1	TRBV6-1	TGTGCCAGCAGTGATTGGGGGAGGGGGAATGAGCAGTTCTTC	CASSDWGRGNEQFF
many	TRBD2	TRBJ2-1	TRBV30	TGTGCCTGGAGTCGGGGGGGGCGGCAGTTCTTC	CAWSRGGRQFF
-	TRBD2	TRBJ2-2	TRBV4-2	TGTGCCAGCAGCCAAGAAATGGTGTTGCGGGGGGCGGACACCGGGGAGCTGTTTTTT	CASSQEMVLRGADTGELFF
-	TRBD2	TRBJ2-5	TRBV6-5	TGTGCCAGCCGGACTAGCGGAAGGACCCAAGAGACCCAGTACTTC	CASRTSGRTQETQYF